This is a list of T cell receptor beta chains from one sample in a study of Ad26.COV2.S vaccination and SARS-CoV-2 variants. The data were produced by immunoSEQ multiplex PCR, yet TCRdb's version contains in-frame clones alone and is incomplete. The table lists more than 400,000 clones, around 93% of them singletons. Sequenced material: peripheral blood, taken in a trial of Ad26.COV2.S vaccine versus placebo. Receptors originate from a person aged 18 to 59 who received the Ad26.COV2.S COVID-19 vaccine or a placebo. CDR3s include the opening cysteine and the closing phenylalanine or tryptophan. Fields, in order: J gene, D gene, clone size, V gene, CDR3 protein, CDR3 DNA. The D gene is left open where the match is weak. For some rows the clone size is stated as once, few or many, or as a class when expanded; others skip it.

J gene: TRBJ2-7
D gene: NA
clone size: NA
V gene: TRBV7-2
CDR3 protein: CASSFWDAAYEQYF
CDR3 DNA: TGTGCCAGCAGCTTCTGGGACGCCGCCTACGAGCAGTACTTC

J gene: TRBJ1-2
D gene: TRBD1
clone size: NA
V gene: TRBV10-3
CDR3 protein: CAISERTGFGYTF
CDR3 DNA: TGTGCCATCAGTGAGCGGACAGGGTTTGGCTACACCTTC

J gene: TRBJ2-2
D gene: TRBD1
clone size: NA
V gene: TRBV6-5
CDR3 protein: CASNKQGLNTGELFF
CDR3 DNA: TGTGCCAGCAATAAACAGGGGTTAAACACCGGGGAGCTGTTTTTT

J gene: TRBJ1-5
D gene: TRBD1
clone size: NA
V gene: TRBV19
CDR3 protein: CASSTETLRDRKQPQHF
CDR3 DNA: TGTGCCAGTAGTACAGAGACTCTCCGGGACAGGAAACAGCCCCAGCATTTT

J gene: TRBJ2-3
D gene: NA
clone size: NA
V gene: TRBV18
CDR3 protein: CASSPARGDTQYF
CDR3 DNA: TGTGCCAGCTCACCCGCGAGGGGAGATACGCAGTATTTT

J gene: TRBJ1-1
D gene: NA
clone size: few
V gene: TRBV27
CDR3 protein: CASSFLATRNTEAFF
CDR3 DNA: TGTGCCAGCAGTTTTCTAGCGACAAGGAACACTGAAGCTTTCTTT

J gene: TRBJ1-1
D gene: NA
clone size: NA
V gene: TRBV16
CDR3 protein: CASSQWAGMGDTEAFF
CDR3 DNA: TGTGCCAGCAGCCAATGGGCAGGGATGGGTGACACTGAAGCTTTCTTT

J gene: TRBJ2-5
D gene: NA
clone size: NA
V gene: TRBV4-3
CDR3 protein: CASSQGITGKETQYF
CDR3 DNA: TGCGCCAGCAGCCAAGGGATAACAGGGAAAGAGACCCAGTACTTC

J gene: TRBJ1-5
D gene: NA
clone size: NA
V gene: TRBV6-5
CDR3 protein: CASSRGRGQPQHF
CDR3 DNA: TGTGCCAGTAGCAGGGGCAGGGGACAGCCCCAGCATTTT

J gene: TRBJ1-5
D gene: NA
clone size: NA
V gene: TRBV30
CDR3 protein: CAWKDKRLNQPQHF
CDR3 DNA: TGTGCCTGGAAAGACAAGAGACTCAATCAGCCCCAGCATTTT

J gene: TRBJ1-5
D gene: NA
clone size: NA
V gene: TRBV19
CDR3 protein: CASSIWGPNQPQHF
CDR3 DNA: TGTGCCAGTAGTATTTGGGGGCCCAATCAGCCCCAGCATTTT

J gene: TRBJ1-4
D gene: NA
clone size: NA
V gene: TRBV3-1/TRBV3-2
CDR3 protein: CASSQAGLGEKLFF
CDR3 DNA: TGTGCCAGCAGCCAAGCGGGCCTGGGCGAAAAACTGTTTTTT

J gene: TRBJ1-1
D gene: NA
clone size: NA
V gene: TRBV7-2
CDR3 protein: CASSSRYVNTEAFF
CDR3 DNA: TGTGCCAGCAGCTCGCGCTACGTTAACACTGAAGCTTTCTTT

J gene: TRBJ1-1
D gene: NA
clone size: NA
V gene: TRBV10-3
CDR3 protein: CAISESVGRGRVDTEAFF
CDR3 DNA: TGTGCCATCAGTGAGTCGGTCGGGAGGGGGAGGGTTGACACTGAAGCTTTCTTT

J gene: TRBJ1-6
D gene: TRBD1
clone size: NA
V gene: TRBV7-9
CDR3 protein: CASSLQQGQGYNSPLHF
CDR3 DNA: TGTGCCAGCAGCCTCCAACAGGGGCAAGGTTACAATTCACCCCTCCACTTT

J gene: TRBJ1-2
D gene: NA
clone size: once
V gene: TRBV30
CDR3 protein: CAWSRGNYGYTF
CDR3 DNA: TGTGCCTGGAGTCGGGGTAACTATGGCTACACCTTC

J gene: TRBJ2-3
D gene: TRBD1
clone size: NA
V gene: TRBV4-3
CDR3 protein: CASSQDGTWGQGTDTQYF
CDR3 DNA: TGCGCCAGCAGCCAAGATGGAACCTGGGGACAGGGGACAGATACGCAGTATTTT

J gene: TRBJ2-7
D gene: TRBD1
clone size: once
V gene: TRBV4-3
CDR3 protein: CASSQLDRGFYEQYF
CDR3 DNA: TGCGCCAGCAGCCAACTGGACAGGGGATTCTACGAGCAGTACTTC

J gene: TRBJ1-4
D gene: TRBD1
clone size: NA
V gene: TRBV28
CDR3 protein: CASSLRDRGPHF
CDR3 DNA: TGTGCCAGCAGTCTAAGGGACAGGGGACCCCATTTT

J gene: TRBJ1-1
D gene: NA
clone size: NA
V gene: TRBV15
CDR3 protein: CATSRDDRGQWAFF
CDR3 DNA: TGTGCCACCAGCAGAGATGATCGGGGGCAGTGGGCTTTCTTT

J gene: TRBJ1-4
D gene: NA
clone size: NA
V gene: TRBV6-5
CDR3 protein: CASSDAATNEKLFF
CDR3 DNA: TGTGCCAGCAGCGACGCTGCAACTAATGAAAAACTGTTTTTT

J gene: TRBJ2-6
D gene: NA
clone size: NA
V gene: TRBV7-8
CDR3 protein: CASSSPQGVRSGANVLTF
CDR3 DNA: TGTGCCAGCAGCTCGCCCCAGGGCGTCCGATCAGGGGCCAACGTCCTGACTTTC

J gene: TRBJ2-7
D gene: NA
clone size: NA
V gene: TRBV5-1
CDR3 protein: CASSRDFTSSYEQYF
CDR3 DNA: TGCGCCAGCAGCCGGGACTTCACGAGCTCCTACGAGCAGTACTTC

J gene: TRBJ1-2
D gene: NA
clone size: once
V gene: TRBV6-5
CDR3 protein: CASSPPDVNYGYTF
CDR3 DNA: TGTGCCAGCAGTCCCCCGGACGTTAACTATGGCTACACCTTC

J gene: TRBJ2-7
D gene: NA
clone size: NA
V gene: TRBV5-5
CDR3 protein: CASSLVWTEYEQYF
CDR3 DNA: TGTGCCAGCAGCTTGGTTTGGACGGAATACGAGCAGTACTTC

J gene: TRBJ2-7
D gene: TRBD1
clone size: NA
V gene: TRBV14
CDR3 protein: CASSPGTGDEQYF
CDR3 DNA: TGTGCCAGCAGCCCAGGGACAGGGGACGAGCAGTACTTC

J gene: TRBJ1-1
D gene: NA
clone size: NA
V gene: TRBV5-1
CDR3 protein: CASSLVRVDTEAFF
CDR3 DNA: TGCGCCAGCAGCTTGGTCAGGGTTGACACTGAAGCTTTCTTT

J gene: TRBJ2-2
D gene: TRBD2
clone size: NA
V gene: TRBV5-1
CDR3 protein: CASSLVLAGGSYHTGELFF
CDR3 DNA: TGCGCCAGCAGCTTGGTGCTAGCGGGGGGCTCGTACCACACCGGGGAGCTGTTTTTT

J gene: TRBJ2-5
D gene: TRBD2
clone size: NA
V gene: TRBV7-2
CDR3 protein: CASRASGGSETQYF
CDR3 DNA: TGTGCCAGCAGGGCTAGCGGGGGGTCCGAGACCCAGTACTTC

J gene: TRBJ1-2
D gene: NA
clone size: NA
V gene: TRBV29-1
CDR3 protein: CSVERPALYGYTF
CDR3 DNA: TGCAGCGTTGAAAGGCCAGCTCTCTATGGCTACACCTTC

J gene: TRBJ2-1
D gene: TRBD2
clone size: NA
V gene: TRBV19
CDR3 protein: CASSWGGLAPPEQFF
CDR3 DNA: TGTGCCAGTAGTTGGGGGGGTCTGGCTCCCCCTGAGCAGTTCTTC

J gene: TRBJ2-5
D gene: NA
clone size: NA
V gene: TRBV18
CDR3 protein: CASSPTIAAQETQYF
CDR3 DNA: TGTGCCAGCTCACCGACAATCGCAGCCCAAGAGACCCAGTACTTC

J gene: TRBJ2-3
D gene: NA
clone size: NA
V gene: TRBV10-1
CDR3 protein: CASSGTALGTDTQYF
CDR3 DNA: TGCGCCAGCAGTGGAACGGCCCTTGGCACAGATACGCAGTATTTT

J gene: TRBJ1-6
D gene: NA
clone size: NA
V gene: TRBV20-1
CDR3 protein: CSASLRVSYNSPLHF
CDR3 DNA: TGCAGTGCTAGTCTAAGGGTCTCCTATAATTCACCCCTCCACTTT

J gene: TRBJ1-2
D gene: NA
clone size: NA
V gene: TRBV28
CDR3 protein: CASSLATGRSGYTF
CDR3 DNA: TGTGCCAGCAGTTTAGCCACAGGGCGGTCTGGCTACACCTTC

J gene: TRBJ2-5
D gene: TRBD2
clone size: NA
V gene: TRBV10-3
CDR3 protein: CAISEPSGGKETQYF
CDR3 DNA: TGTGCCATCAGTGAACCTAGCGGGGGTAAGGAGACCCAGTACTTC